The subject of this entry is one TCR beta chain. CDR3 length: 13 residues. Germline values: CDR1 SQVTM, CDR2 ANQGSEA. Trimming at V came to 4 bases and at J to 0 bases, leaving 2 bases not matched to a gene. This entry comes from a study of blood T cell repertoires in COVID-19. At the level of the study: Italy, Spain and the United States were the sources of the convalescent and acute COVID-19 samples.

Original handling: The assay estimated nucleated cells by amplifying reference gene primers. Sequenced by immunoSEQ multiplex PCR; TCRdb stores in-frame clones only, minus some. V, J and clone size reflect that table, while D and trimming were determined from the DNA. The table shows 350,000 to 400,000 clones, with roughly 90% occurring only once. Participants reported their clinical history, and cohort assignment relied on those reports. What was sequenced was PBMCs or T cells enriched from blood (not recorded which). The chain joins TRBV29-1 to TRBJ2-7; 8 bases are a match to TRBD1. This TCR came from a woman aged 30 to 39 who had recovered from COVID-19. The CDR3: CSVGQGFSYEQYF. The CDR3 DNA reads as TGCAGCGTTGGACAGGGGTTCTCCTACGAGCAGTACTTC.